The 32 T cell receptor beta chains below were found in one sample sequenced in a study of blood T cells in healthy people across ages (dated by TCRdb to between 2014 and 2016). Library preparation employed 5' RACE. The reads were generated on an Illumina HiSeq 2500. A second roughly 7 to 12 cycle PCR used a sample-barcoded 5' primer and a J-beta primer mix. The raw public data were reprocessed by TCRdb itself: fastp quality trimming at Q25, MiXCR clonotype calling, in-frame beta chains only. Each entry merges the rows of one CDR3 protein and shows their most common DNA and genes. The sample has roughly 1.7 million distinct CDR3 sequences on record, 30% to 40% of them singletons. The biggest ten clones account for over 9% of the sample. What was sequenced was blood. All receptors derive from a woman aged 25 to 39 in good health.

This clonotype has only a few counts. The chain recombines TRBV6-2 or TRBV6-3 with TRBJ2-6; no clear D. CDR1 is MNHEY and CDR2 is SVGEGT in the germline V gene. This CDR3 region has 15 residues. V was cut by 5 bases and J by 2 bases, with 10 bases left in between. CDR3: CASSLKIAGANVLTF. The CDR3 region has the DNA TGTGCCAGCAGTCTAAAGATTGCTGGGGCCAACGTCCTGACTTTC.

This clonotype was observed a handful of times. The chain recombines TRBV6-1 with TRBJ2-5, with 8 bases that match TRBD2. The J segment lost 5 bases and the V segment lost 7 bases, leaving 3 bases of the junction unmatched. CDR3 length equals 12 residues. Germline V gene lookup returns CDR1 MNHNS and CDR2 SASEGT. The CDR3 reads CASNSGDETQYF. CDR3 nucleotides: TGTGCCAGCAATAGCGGGGACGAGACCCAGTACTTC.

J is TRBJ2-5 and V is TRBV7-9; no firm D call. The closer fit of TRBJ2-7 to the DNA end suggests the J call may be wrong. Germline-derived CDR1 and CDR2 are SEHNR and FQNEAQ (reference sequence). There are 14 residues in the CDR3. The CDR3 DNA reads TGTGCCAGCAGCTTAAACCCGGACGGGTCCGAGCAGTACTTC. Its protein product is CASSLNPDGSEQYF.

CDR3 residues: CASSLYGSLYEQYF. CDR3 DNA sequence: TGTGCCAGCAGCTTATATGGCAGTCTATACGAGCAGTACTTC. V and J are TRBV7-2 and TRBJ2-7; no definite D call. The CDR3 runs to 14 residues. V lost 2 bases and J lost 4, with 12 bases in between. From germline, CDR1 is SGHTA and CDR2 FQGNSA.

The chain employs TRBV4-1 and TRBJ2-1; 7 bases map to TRBD1. CDR3 size: 17 residues. CDR1 is MGHRA, CDR2 YSYEKL, per germline. V trimming: 0 bases; J trimming: 7 bases; junction bases outside the gene matches: 12. DNA for the CDR3: TGCGCCAGCAGCCAAGATACGGGCCAGGGGGTTGTAAATGAGCAGTTCTTC. Translation gives CASSQDTGQGVVNEQFF.

Note on this clonotype: This clone may be a read error of a much larger clone one base away. The chain has TRBV4-1 and TRBJ2-1, with 8 bases lining up with TRBD2. Germline V CDR1 and CDR2: MGHRA, YSYEKL. The J segment lost 8 bases and the V segment lost 11 bases, leaving 14 bases of the junction unmatched. There are 14 residues in the CDR3. CDR3 amino acids: CAGAFGGASDEQFF. CDR3 sequence (DNA): TGCGCCGGTGCGTTCGGGGGGGCCAGTGATGAGCAGTTCTTC.

The rearrangement uses TRBV30 and TRBJ1-2; D not certain. The germline V gene has CDR1 GTSNPN and CDR2 SVGIG (reference sequence). V was shortened by 3 bases and J by 0 bases, with 8 bases between the two germline ends. The CDR3 extends over 13 amino acids. CDR3 sequence: CAWRAGSNYGYTF. In nucleotides, the CDR3 is TGTGCCTGGAGGGCCGGGTCTAACTATGGCTACACCTTC. The variable domain in full, with the rest retrieved from reference TRBV30 and TRBJ1-2, is SQTIHQWPATLVQPVGSPLSLECTVEGTSNPNLYWYRQAAGRGLQLLFYSVGIGQISSEVPQNLSASRPQDRQFILSSKKLLLSDSGFYLCAWRAGSNYGYTFGSGTRLTVV.

This clonotype showed up just a few times. This rearrangement joins TRBV4-1 to TRBJ1-6; a weak D match, TRBD1 (6 bases). The CDR3 totals 15 residues. The V end lost 1 base, the J end lost 5 bases, and 9 bases lay between the germline ends. Germline-derived CDR1 and CDR2 are MGHRA and YSYEKL. CDR3 protein: CASSQAHRDNSPLHF. DNA of the CDR3: TGCGCCAGCAGCCAAGCCCACAGGGATAATTCACCCCTCCACTTT.

Only one count was recorded for this clonotype. A much bigger clone sits one base away, suggesting this may be a read error. V gene TRBV25-1 combines with J gene TRBJ2-4; tentatively, D is TRBD2 (5 bases). V dropped 6 bases and J dropped 3 bases, with 12 bases sitting between them. The CDR3 is 14 amino acids. The germline CDR1 and CDR2 sequences are MGHDK and SYGVNS. CDR3 in amino acids: CASREGVFKNIQYF. For the CDR3, the DNA is TGTGCCAGCAGAGAGGGCGTTTTCAAAAACATTCAGTACTTC.

This clonotype was seen once. V and J are TRBV2 and TRBJ2-1; 8 bases align to TRBD1. The CDR3 runs 16 residues. After removal of 8 bases from V and 1 base from J, the junction contained 10 bases not matched to a gene. Germline V gene data show CDR1 as SNHLY and CDR2 as FYNNEI. CDR3 region: CASLSTGGGSYNEQFF. CDR3 DNA sequence: TGTGCCAGCCTAAGTACAGGGGGTGGGTCCTACAATGAGCAGTTCTTC.

The V call is TRBV6-1, the J call TRBJ2-7; 11 bases line up with TRBD2. Germline V gene sequence: CDR1 MNHNS, CDR2 SASEGT. The V segment lost 5 bases and the J segment 2 bases; nucleotides outside the gene matches: 14. The length of the CDR3 is 18 residues. CDR3 DNA sequence: TGTGCCAGCAGTCCCCAAAGACCTAGCGGGGGGTCGCCCTACGAGCAGTACTTC. Its protein is CASSPQRPSGGSPYEQYF.

This clonotype was seen a few times. The J gene is TRBJ2-3, the V gene TRBV6-1, with 13 bases matching TRBD2. This CDR3 has 16 amino acids. The germline gives CDR1 MNHNS, CDR2 SASEGT. Germline trimming cut 6 bases from V and 0 bases from J; bases unmatched to any gene: 3. The CDR3 nucleotides are TGTGCCAGCAGGATACTAGCGGGAGGGAGCACAGATACGCAGTATTTT. The encoded protein is CASRILAGGSTDTQYF.

To note about this clonotype: At one end the junction does not follow the germline gene, possibly because of a read error. The chain employs TRBV20-1 and TRBJ2-3; D uncertain. The germline gives CDR1 DFQATT, CDR2 SNEGSKA (reference sequence). CDR3 length: 14 amino acids. Here the CDR3 reads CSARDVERTDMQYF. The CDR3 DNA follows: TGCAGTGCTAGAGATGTGGAACGCACAGATATGCAGTATTTT.

This chain joins TRBV5-1 and TRBJ1-1, with a weak D call TRBD1 (5 bases). CDR3 length: 13 amino acids. Germline V CDR1 and CDR2: SGHRS, YFSETQ. The V gene lost 2 bases and the J gene lost 7 bases, with 12 bases spanning the gap. CDR3 amino acids: CASSFAGTIEAFF. CDR3 DNA: TGCGCCAGCAGCTTCGCAGGGACCATTGAAGCTTTCTTT.

This chain connects TRBV11-2 to TRBJ1-2, with D maybe TRBD1 (5 bases). From germline, CDR1 is SGHAT and CDR2 FQNNGV. Trimming left V 8 bases short and J 4 bases short, with 11 bases between. The CDR3 length is 12 residues. The CDR3 DNA follows: TGTGCCAGCCAAGGGGACGGCTATGGCTACACCTTC. Protein product: CASQGDGYGYTF.

The CDR3 DNA reads as TGTGCCAGCAGCCAGAGGATGAGTGTCGGACTGAGCTCCTACAATGAGCAGTTCTTC. As protein: CASSQRMSVGLSSYNEQFF. The J gene is TRBJ2-1, the V gene TRBV3-1; tentative D call: TRBD2 (5 bases). Deletions cut 3 bases from V and 0 bases from J, with 21 bases between. Per the germline V gene, CDR1 is LGHDT and CDR2 is YNNKEL (reference sequence). The CDR3 extends over 19 amino acids.

As to this clonotype: A clone one base away is much larger, so this may be a read error. The rearrangement links TRBV12-3 or TRBV12-4 to TRBJ2-1; the D is unclear. The V end was cut by 1 base, the J end by 10 bases, with 11 bases between. This CDR3 region has 13 residues. The CDR3 bases are TGTGCCAGCAGTTTAGAGAACTCCTACGAGCAGTTCTTC. Amino acid sequence: CASSLENSYEQFF.

This clonotype was counted between two and nine times. The rearrangement uses TRBV20-1 and TRBJ2-5, with D possibly called TRBD1 or TRBD2 (5 bases each). The germline CDR1 and CDR2 sequences are DFQATT and SNEGSKA (reference sequence). The length of the CDR3 is 12 residues. V gave up 7 bases and J gave up 2 bases, with 11 bases separating them. CDR3 protein: CSVGTKQETQYF. In nucleotides, the CDR3 is TGCAGTGTCGGGACCAAACAAGAGACCCAGTACTTC.

Details on this clonotype: A read error is possible here, since a much larger clone lies one base away. The V and J genes are TRBV12-3 or TRBV12-4 and TRBJ2-3; TRBD2 aligns across 14 bases. The CDR3 length is 16 residues. V trimming: 6 bases; J trimming: 8 bases; junction bases outside the gene matches: 10. The CDR3 region has the DNA TGTGCCAGCAGCAGAAGGACTAGCGGGAGGTCAGGTACGCAGTATTTT. This translates into CASSRRTSGRSGTQYF.

This clonotype was observed many times. A read error may be the cause here, since a much bigger clone is one base away. The chain links TRBV29-1 to TRBJ2-5; D uncertain. This CDR3 region has 11 residues. V was cut by 2 bases and J by 6 bases, with 7 bases left in between. Germline CDR1 SQVTM, CDR2 ANQGSEA. Here the CDR3 reads CSVETRKTQYF. The CDR3 DNA reads as TGCAGCGTTGAAACCCGAAAGACCCAGTACTTC.

The chain carries TRBV29-1 and TRBJ2-3; tentatively, D is TRBD2 (5 bases). V was clipped by 7 bases and J by 1 base, with 9 bases between them. CDR1 and CDR2 (germline): SQVTM, ANQGSEA. The CDR3 consists of 12 residues. This CDR3 reads CSGGKGTDTQYF. CDR3 bases: TGCAGCGGAGGGAAAGGCACAGATACGCAGTATTTT.

The chain joins TRBV5-1 to TRBJ2-5, with 10 positions matching TRBD2. The V gene's germline CDR1 is SGHRS and CDR2 YFSETQ. This CDR3 is 15 amino acids long. V was clipped by 6 bases and J by 2 bases; unmatched bases: 7. CDR3 sequence reads: CASIPSGRGQETQYF. DNA of the CDR3: TGCGCCAGCATCCCTAGCGGGAGAGGTCAAGAGACCCAGTACTTC.

This clonotype was recorded a few times. This chain joins TRBV12-3 or TRBV12-4 and TRBJ2-1, with no clear D. Trimming took 5 bases from V and 12 from J, leaving 14 bases between them. The CDR3 length is 12 residues. CDR3 region: CASSPEVRAQFF. The CDR3 bases are TGTGCCAGCAGTCCCGAGGTGCGCGCGCAGTTCTTC.

This clonotype has only a few counts. This rearrangement joins TRBV9 to TRBJ2-3, with 8 bases fitting TRBD2. This CDR3 is built from 15 residues. V dropped 4 bases and J dropped 3; count of bases not matched to a gene: 7. Germline values: CDR1 SGDLS, CDR2 YYNGEE. The CDR3 reads CASSIFGRATDTQYF. In nucleotides, the CDR3 is TGTGCCAGCAGCATCTTCGGGAGGGCGACAGATACGCAGTATTTT.

The chain joins TRBV29-1 to TRBJ1-1, with D possibly matching TRBD1 (5 bases). Germline CDR1 reads SQVTM; CDR2 reads ANQGSEA. V dropped 0 bases and J dropped 1 base, with 6 bases sitting between them. CDR3 size: 13 residues. CDR3 in amino acids: CSVEDRGNTEAFF. The CDR3 DNA follows: TGCAGCGTTGAAGATAGGGGGAACACTGAAGCTTTCTTT.

The V and J genes are TRBV20-1 and TRBJ2-1; TRBD2 matches at 14 bases. Germline V gene data show CDR1 as DFQATT and CDR2 as SNEGSKA (reference sequence). Trimming cost V 1 base and J 3 bases; bases outside gene matches: 8. The CDR3 loop spans 18 amino acids. The CDR3 protein is CSARGRTSGRYFYNEQFF. The CDR3 DNA reads as TGCAGTGCTAGAGGGCGGACTAGCGGGAGGTATTTCTACAATGAGCAGTTCTTC.

This clonotype was observed a few times. The chain has TRBV7-9 and TRBJ1-2, with 8 bases identical to TRBD1. The CDR3 extends over 13 amino acids. V was clipped by 7 bases and J by 7 bases; unmatched bases: 8. Germline V gene lookup returns CDR1 SEHNR and CDR2 FQNEAQ (reference sequence). In DNA form, the CDR3 reads TGTGCCAGCAACCAGGACAGGGATGGTGGCTACACCTTC. It specifies CASNQDRDGGYTF.

This rearrangement joins TRBV6-5 to TRBJ2-2; 12 nucleotides match TRBD1. Per the germline V gene, CDR1 is MNHEY and CDR2 is SVGAGI. Germline trimming cut 2 bases from V and 6 bases from J; bases unmatched to any gene: 10. This CDR3 contains 18 residues. The CDR3 DNA reads TGTGCCAGCAGTTACGTCCGGGACAGGGGGCGCGGCGCCGGGGAGCTGTTTTTT. This encodes CASSYVRDRGRGAGELFF.

The chain uses TRBV30 and TRBJ2-1; no definite D call. V was trimmed by 6 bases and J by 3 bases, leaving 15 bases between them. Germline loops: CDR1 GTSNPN, CDR2 SVGIG (reference sequence). This CDR3 spans 14 amino acids. The CDR3 DNA reads TGTGCCTGTCCGGACGGCCGTTTCTACAATGAGCAGTTCTTC. Translated: CACPDGRFYNEQFF.

The V and J genes are TRBV20-1 and TRBJ2-7, with 12 bases fitting TRBD2. Germline CDR1 and CDR2: DFQATT and SNEGSKA (reference sequence). CDR3 length equals 15 residues. The junction had 4 bases not matched to a gene; V was cut back by 4 bases and J by 0 bases. This chain's CDR3 is CSAIRTSGTSYEQYF. In DNA form, the CDR3 reads TGCAGTGCTATAAGGACTAGCGGGACCTCCTACGAGCAGTACTTC.

With respect to this clonotype: It may be a read error: a sequence one base away is much more abundant. V and J are TRBV29-1 and TRBJ2-5, with D possibly matching TRBD2 (6 bases). Trimming pared 8 bases from V and 2 bases from J, leaving 9 bases between. The V gene's germline CDR1 is SQVTM and CDR2 ANQGSEA. This CDR3 contains 11 residues. The CDR3 protein is CSTSRQETQYF. CDR3 DNA sequence: TGCAGCACTAGCCGACAAGAGACCCAGTACTTC.

This clonotype has just one count. The V gene is TRBV6-5, the J gene TRBJ2-5; TRBD2 matches 8 bases. The CDR3 is 17 amino acids. The germline V gene has CDR1 MNHEY and CDR2 SVGAGI. J lost 4 bases, V lost 2 bases, and 12 bases had no gene match. The CDR3 spells CASSYGRGAGARETQYF. CDR3 sequence (DNA): TGTGCCAGCAGTTACGGTCGGGGAGCGGGAGCTCGAGAGACCCAGTACTTC.